Presented here are 14 T cell receptor beta chains from one specimen sequenced in a study of shared clonotypes between healthy human individuals. This table comes from immunoSEQ multiplex PCR, and its TCRdb copy is limited to in-frame clones, with some not included. Seen here are millions of clones, about 95% observed once, and the top ten hold approximately 1.2%. CD45RO-negative CD8 cells positively selected for CCR7 made up the naive population, which excluded terminally differentiated effector memory CD45RA+ cells. Sequenced input: naive CD8+ T cells sorted from blood. These receptors all stem from a man aged 18 to 30 in good health.

The chain has TRBV7-3 and TRBJ1-2, with 8 bases lining up with TRBD1. This CDR3 is 15 amino acids long. J was trimmed by 7 bases and V by 1 base; bases with no gene match: 8. Germline V gene data show CDR1 as SGHTA and CDR2 as FQGTGA. This CDR3 is CASSLMGGQGAGYTF. The CDR3 nucleotides read TGTGCCAGCAGCTTAATGGGAGGACAGGGAGCTGGCTACACCTTC.

The chain links TRBV15 to TRBJ2-3; 8 positions match TRBD1. V trimming: 8 bases; J trimming: 3 bases; junction bases outside the gene matches: 7. Germline CDR1 and CDR2: LNHNV and YYDKDF (reference sequence). The CDR3 covers 14 residues. CDR3 sequence: CATLGQGGTDTQYF. Written as DNA, the CDR3 is TGTGCCACCTTAGGACAGGGTGGTACAGATACGCAGTATTTT.

The V call is TRBV15, the J call TRBJ2-5, with 9 bases fitting TRBD1. Germline lookup yields CDR1 LNHNV and CDR2 YYDKDF (reference sequence). The trim removed 0 bases at V and 2 bases at J, leaving 4 bases unmatched. The CDR3 consists of 16 residues. CDR3 residues: CATSRDRGQGQETQYF. CDR3 sequence (DNA): TGTGCCACCAGCAGAGACCGGGGACAGGGTCAAGAGACCCAGTACTTC.

The chain uses TRBV6-6 and TRBJ2-4, with D perhaps matching TRBD1 or TRBD2 (5 bases each). Germline values: CDR1 MNHNY, CDR2 SVGAGI (reference sequence). With 1 base removed from V and 6 bases from J, the gap between germline ends came to 16 bases. The CDR3 loop spans 16 amino acids. Written as DNA, the CDR3 is TGTGCCAGCAGTTACTTTACGACGGGGCCGCTAAACATTCAGTACTTC. Translated: CASSYFTTGPLNIQYF.

This chain uses TRBV5-6 with TRBJ1-6, with a tentative D call TRBD1 (6 bases). Per germline, CDR1 SGHDT and CDR2 YYEEEE. V lost 3 bases, J lost 7 bases, and 17 bases lay in between. CDR3 length: 16 amino acids. Here the CDR3 DNA reads TGTGCCAGCAGCTCAGAAATACGGGGGCCCAATTCACCCCTCCACTTT. As protein: CASSSEIRGPNSPLHF.

V usage is TRBV13 and J usage is TRBJ1-4; 8 nucleotides agree with TRBD1. The trim removed 4 bases at V and 6 bases at J, leaving 7 bases unmatched. The CDR3 extends over 15 amino acids. Germline V gene data show CDR1 as PRHDT and CDR2 as FYEKMQ (reference sequence). The CDR3, as DNA: TGTGCCAGCAGCTCTTCGACAGGGGTGGATGAAAAACTGTTTTTT. Its translation: CASSSSTGVDEKLFF.

J is TRBJ2-2 and V is TRBV4-1; 7 nucleotides line up with TRBD2. Germline assignment: CDR1 MGHRA and CDR2 YSYEKL. V was clipped by 4 bases and J by 7 bases; unmatched bases: 9. This CDR3 comprises 15 residues. This CDR3 is CASSRVGGFSGELFF. CDR3 coding DNA: TGCGCCAGCAGCCGAGTCGGGGGGTTCAGCGGGGAGCTGTTTTTT.

This clone was seen more than once but under ten times. The V gene is TRBV7-9, the J gene TRBJ1-4, with 9 bases lining up with TRBD1. J was trimmed by 3 bases and V by 1 base; bases with no gene match: 6. The V gene's germline CDR1 is SEHNR and CDR2 FQNEAQ (reference sequence). This CDR3 has 17 residues. The CDR3 DNA reads TGTGCCAGCAGCTTAGGGGGACAGGGCCGACCTAATGAAAAACTGTTTTTT. Translating gives CASSLGGQGRPNEKLFF.

As regards this clone: Additional DNA sequences in this sample encode the identical CDR3. CDR3 DNA sequence: TGTGCCACCAGCAGAGATAGAGGTATGAACACTGAAGCTTTCTTT. Its protein product is CATSRDRGMNTEAFF. The genes are TRBV15 and TRBJ1-1, with D unclear. Per germline, CDR1 LNHNV and CDR2 YYDKDF (reference sequence). The CDR3 runs to 15 residues. V lost 0 bases to trimming and J lost 0 bases, with 8 bases between them.

This chain connects TRBV30 to TRBJ1-1; D perhaps matches TRBD1 (6 bases). The germline V gene encodes CDR1 GTSNPN and CDR2 SVGIG (reference sequence). There are 14 residues in the CDR3. V gave up 6 bases and J gave up 2 bases, with 16 bases separating them. In DNA form, the CDR3 reads TGTGCCTGTTCAGTGGTCAGGGGAAACACTGAAGCTTTCTTT. It specifies CACSVVRGNTEAFF. Full variable domain (missing parts from reference TRBV30 and TRBJ1-1): SQTIHQWPATLVQPVGSPLSLECTVEGTSNPNLYWYRQAAGRGLQLLFYSVGIGQISSEVPQNLSASRPQDRQFILSSKKLLLSDSGFYLCACSVVRGNTEAFFGQGTRLTVV.

V usage is TRBV9 and J usage is TRBJ2-2; 15 nucleotides match TRBD2. Germline trimming cut 0 bases from V and 4 bases from J; bases unmatched to any gene: 10. Looked up from germline, CDR1 is SGDLS and CDR2 is YYNGEE. CDR3 length equals 20 residues. CDR3 amino acids: CASSVDYLGLAGGPTGELFF. In nucleotides, the CDR3 is TGTGCCAGCAGCGTAGACTACCTCGGACTAGCGGGGGGGCCCACCGGGGAGCTGTTTTTT.

The V gene is TRBV10-3, the J gene TRBJ1-3, with no clear D. The germline V gene encodes CDR1 ENHRY and CDR2 SYGVKD. The CDR3 spans 14 residues. Trimming cost V 2 bases and J 2 bases, with 7 bases left between them. The CDR3 protein is CAISEPNTGNTIYF. CDR3 DNA: TGTGCCATCAGTGAGCCCAACACTGGAAACACCATATATTTT.

The chain couples TRBV10-3 to TRBJ2-6, with D hard to call. Trimming cost V 10 bases and J 0 bases, with 13 bases left between them. The CDR3 runs to 15 residues. In germline, CDR1 is ENHRY, CDR2 SYGVKD. The CDR3, as DNA: TGTGCCACGGAGCCAACAGACTCTGGGGCCAACGTCCTGACTTTC. It specifies CATEPTDSGANVLTF.

J is TRBJ2-7 and V is TRBV5-6, with a possible D match to TRBD2 (5 bases). From germline, CDR1 is SGHDT and CDR2 YYEEEE. V lost 4 bases, J lost 7 bases, and 12 bases lay in between. CDR3 length: 12 residues. DNA for the CDR3: TGTGCCAGCAGCCGGTACGGGGTTGAGCAGTACTTC. Residues: CASSRYGVEQYF.